This T cell receptor beta chain comes out of a study of OX40 agonist ivuxolimab in advanced cancers. In the study overall: With a range of roughly 20 to 80, age averaged about 58 years, and 65% to 85% were male. One hepatocellular carcinoma and a couple of cutaneous melanoma patients partially responded. Overall study results and limits: On average, CD8+ T cells showed a greater number of expanded clones than CD4+.

Blood sampling was done at baseline, cycle 4 day 1, and cycle 7 day 1. Worth noting for this clone: What it binds is unknown.

The CDR3 runs 15 residues. V gave up 7 bases and J gave up 2 bases, with 18 bases separating them. The V gene's germline CDR1 is SQVTM and CDR2 ANQGSEA. The table came from immunoSEQ multiplex PCR; TCRdb's copy has only in-frame clones and leaves some out. This sample has fewer than 120,000 clones, with approximately 89% found just once. This TCR was sampled from an adult with an advanced solid tumor such as melanoma, head and neck, liver or kidney cancer. Sample: CD4+ or CD8+ T cells sorted from blood, taken in a trial of the OX40 agonist ivuxolimab. The gene calls are TRBV29-1 and TRBJ2-1, with D perhaps TRBD1 (7 bases). In DNA, the CDR3 is TGCAGCGGTCAGGGGGGCGCGGGAACCTACAATGAGCAGTTCTTC. Residues: CSGQGGAGTYNEQFF.